Below, one T cell receptor beta chain is given with its context. This sample was included in a study of blood T cell repertoires in COVID-19. Data came from immunoSEQ multiplex PCR; TCRdb stores just in-frame clones and leaves some out. The sample lists 50,000 to 80,000 clones; around 80% were seen once. This CDR3 comprises 13 residues. V dropped 4 bases and J dropped 7; count of bases not matched to a gene: 7. Germline CDR1 reads GTSNPN; CDR2 reads SVGIG (reference sequence). The chain has TRBV30 and TRBJ1-2, with 9 positions matching TRBD1. The sample consisted of peripheral blood. The source of this sequence is a man in his sixties with COVID-19, enrolled during active disease. The CDR3 DNA follows: TGTGCCTGGATTACAGGGGGCTTCCGTGGCTACACCTTC. As protein: CAWITGGFRGYTF. Variable domain in full (rest from reference TRBV30 and TRBJ1-2): SQTIHQWPATLVQPVGSPLSLECTVEGTSNPNLYWYRQAAGRGLQLLFYSVGIGQISSEVPQNLSASRPQDRQFILSSKKLLLSDSGFYLCAWITGGFRGYTFGSGTRLTVV.